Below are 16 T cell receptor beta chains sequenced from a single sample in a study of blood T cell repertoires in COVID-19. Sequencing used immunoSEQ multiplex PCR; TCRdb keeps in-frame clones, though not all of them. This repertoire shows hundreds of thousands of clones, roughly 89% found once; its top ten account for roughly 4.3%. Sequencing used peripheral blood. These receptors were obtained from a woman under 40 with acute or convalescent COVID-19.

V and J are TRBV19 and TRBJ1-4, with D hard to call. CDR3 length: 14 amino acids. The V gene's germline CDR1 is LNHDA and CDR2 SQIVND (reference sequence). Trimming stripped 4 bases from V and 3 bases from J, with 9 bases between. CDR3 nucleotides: TGTGCCAGTAGTACCTGGCCATCTAATGAAAAACTGTTTTTT. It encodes CASSTWPSNEKLFF.

CDR3 coding DNA: TGTGCCAGCAGCTCGGACAGGTCGAATGAAAAACTGTTTTTT. It encodes CASSSDRSNEKLFF. The rearrangement joins TRBV13 to TRBJ1-4; 7 bases fit TRBD1. The CDR3 totals 14 residues. Germline loops: CDR1 PRHDT, CDR2 FYEKMQ (reference sequence). The V gene end was trimmed by 4 bases and the J gene end by 5 bases; junction bases not matched to a gene: 4.

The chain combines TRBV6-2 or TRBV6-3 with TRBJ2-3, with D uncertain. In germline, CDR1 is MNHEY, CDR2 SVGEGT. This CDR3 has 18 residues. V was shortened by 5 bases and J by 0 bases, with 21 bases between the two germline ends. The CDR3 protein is CASSPEATLRSSTDTQYF. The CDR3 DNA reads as TGTGCCAGCAGTCCAGAAGCCACCCTTAGGAGTAGCACAGATACGCAGTATTTT.

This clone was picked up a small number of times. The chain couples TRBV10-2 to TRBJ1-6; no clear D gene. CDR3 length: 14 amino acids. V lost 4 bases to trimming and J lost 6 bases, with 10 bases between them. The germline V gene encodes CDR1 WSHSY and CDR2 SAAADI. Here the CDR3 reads CASSGTDRNSPLHF. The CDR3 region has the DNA TGCGCCAGCAGTGGTACAGACCGTAATTCACCCCTCCACTTT.

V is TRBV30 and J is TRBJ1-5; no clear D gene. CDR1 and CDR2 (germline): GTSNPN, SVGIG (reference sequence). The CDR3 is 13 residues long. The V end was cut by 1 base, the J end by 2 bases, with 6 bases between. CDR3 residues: CAWSGIGNQPQHF. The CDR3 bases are TGTGCCTGGAGTGGTATAGGCAATCAGCCCCAGCATTTT.

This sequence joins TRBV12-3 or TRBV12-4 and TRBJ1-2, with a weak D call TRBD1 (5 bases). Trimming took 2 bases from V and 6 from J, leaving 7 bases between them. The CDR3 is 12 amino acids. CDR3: CASSLSGHGYTF. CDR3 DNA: TGTGCCAGCAGTTTATCAGGGCATGGCTACACCTTC.

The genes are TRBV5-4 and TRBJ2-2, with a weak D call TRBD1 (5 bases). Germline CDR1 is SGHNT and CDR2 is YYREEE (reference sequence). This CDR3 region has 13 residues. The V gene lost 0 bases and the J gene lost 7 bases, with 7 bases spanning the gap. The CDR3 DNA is TGTGCCAGCAGCTTGGTAGGGGTCGGGGAGCTGTTTTTT. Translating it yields CASSLVGVGELFF.

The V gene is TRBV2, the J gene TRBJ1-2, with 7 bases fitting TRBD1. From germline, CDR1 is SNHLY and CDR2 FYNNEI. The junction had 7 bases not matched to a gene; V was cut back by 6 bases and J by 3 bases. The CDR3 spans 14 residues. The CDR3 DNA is TGTGCCAGCAGGGGGGACAGTCTTTACTATGGCTACACCTTC. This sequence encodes CASRGDSLYYGYTF.

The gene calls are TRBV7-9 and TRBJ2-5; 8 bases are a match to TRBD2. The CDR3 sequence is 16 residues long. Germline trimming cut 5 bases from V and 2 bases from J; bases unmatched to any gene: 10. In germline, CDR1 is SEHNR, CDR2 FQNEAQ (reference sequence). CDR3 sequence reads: CASSPQTGLEQETQYF. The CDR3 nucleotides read TGTGCCAGCAGCCCGCAAACGGGACTAGAACAAGAGACCCAGTACTTC.

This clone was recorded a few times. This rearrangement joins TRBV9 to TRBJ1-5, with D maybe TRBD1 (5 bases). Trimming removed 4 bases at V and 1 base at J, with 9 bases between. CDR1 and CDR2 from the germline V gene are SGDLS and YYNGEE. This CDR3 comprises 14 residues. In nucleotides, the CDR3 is TGTGCCAGCAGCCCAGGGATGAGCAATCAGCCCCAGCATTTT. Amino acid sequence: CASSPGMSNQPQHF.

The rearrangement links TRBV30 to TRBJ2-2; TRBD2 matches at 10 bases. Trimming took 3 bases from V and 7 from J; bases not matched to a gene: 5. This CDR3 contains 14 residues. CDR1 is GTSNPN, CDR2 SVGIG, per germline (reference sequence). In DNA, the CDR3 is TGTGCCTGGAGAACTAGCGGGGCTAACGGGGAGCTGTTTTTT. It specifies CAWRTSGANGELFF.

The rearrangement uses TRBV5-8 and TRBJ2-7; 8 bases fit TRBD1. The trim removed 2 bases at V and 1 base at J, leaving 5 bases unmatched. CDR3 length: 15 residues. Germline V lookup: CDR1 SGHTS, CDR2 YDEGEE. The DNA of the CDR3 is TGTGCCAGCAGCTTTGGGGACAGGAGATCCTACGAGCAGTACTTC. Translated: CASSFGDRRSYEQYF. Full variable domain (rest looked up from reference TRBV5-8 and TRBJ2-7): EAGVTQSPTHLIKTRGQQATLRCSPISGHTSVYWYQQALGLGLQFLLWYDEGEERNRGNFPPRFSGRQFPNYSSELNVNALELEDSALYLCASSFGDRRSYEQYFGPGTRLTVT.

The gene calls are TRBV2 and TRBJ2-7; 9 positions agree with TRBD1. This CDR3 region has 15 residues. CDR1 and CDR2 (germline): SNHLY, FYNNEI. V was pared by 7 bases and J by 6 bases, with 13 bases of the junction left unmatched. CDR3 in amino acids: CASTQLPGQGLEQYF. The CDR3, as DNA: TGTGCCAGCACTCAGTTACCGGGACAGGGACTCGAGCAGTACTTC.

The DNA of the CDR3 is TGTGCCTGGTCAACAGGGAGAAGCGGCGAGCAGTACTTC. It codes for CAWSTGRSGEQYF. The chain uses TRBV30 and TRBJ2-7, with D possibly TRBD1 on 6 matching bases. Germline loops: CDR1 GTSNPN, CDR2 SVGIG (reference sequence). This CDR3 is 13 amino acids long. Trimming removed 5 bases from V and 6 bases from J, with 17 bases in between.

CDR3 protein: CASARTGPDYGYTF. The DNA for the CDR3 is TGTGCCAGCGCAAGAACGGGTCCAGACTATGGCTACACCTTC. J is TRBJ1-2 and V is TRBV27; no clear D gene. The CDR3 loop spans 14 amino acids. Per the germline V gene, CDR1 is MNHEY and CDR2 is SMNVEV (reference sequence). V dropped 8 bases and J dropped 3 bases, with 16 bases sitting between them.

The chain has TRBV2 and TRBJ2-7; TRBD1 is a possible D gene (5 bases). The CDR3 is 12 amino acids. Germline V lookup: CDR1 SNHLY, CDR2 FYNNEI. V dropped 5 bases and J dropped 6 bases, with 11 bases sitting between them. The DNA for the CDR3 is TGTGCCAGCAGTTACGACAGACTCGAGCAGTACTTC. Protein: CASSYDRLEQYF.